Many counts were recorded for the clone carrying this T cell receptor beta chain. Its antigen is as yet unknown. Construction of TCR beta libraries relied on iRepertoire HTBI primers and on Arm-PCR targeting CDR3 regions. Via MiXCR, TCRdb re-called the multiplex PCR reads, giving one row per CDR3 protein. The data show fewer than 550,000 distinct CDR3 sequences, roughly 15% seen once. Time point: newly diagnosed GD, antithyroid drugs for less than 3 months. With RNA extracted from PBMCs as input, the TCR library was made. The sample originates from a study of regulatory T cells in long-lasting Graves disease. Notes on the study in general: The TCR repertoire of persistent Graves' patients was less diverse than that of newly diagnosed ones.

These data are also associated with another study on T cells in Graves' hyperthyroidism and ophthalmopathy.

The source of this sequence is a woman younger than 30 with Graves disease. The source material was peripheral blood mononuclear cells (PBMCs), sampled at new diagnosis, from a patient treated with antithyroid drugs.

DNA of the CDR3: TGTGCCAGCAGTGAAGGGTGGCGGCAGGTCAGGCACGGGGAGCTGTTTTTT. This translates into CASSEGWRQVRHGELFF. This chain links TRBV6-1 with TRBJ2-2; no clear D gene. Germline CDR1 MNHNS, CDR2 SASEGT. The ends were cut back, 1 base at V and 7 bases at J, with 19 bases in the middle. The CDR3 consists of 17 residues.